The clone carrying this T cell receptor beta chain has only a few counts. Its antigen is still unknown. The record originates from a study of response to subunit inactivated influenza vaccine. In germline, CDR1 is SQVTM, CDR2 ANQGSEA. The ends were cut back, 7 bases at V and 5 bases at J, with 15 bases in the middle. The CDR3 loop spans 13 amino acids. MiXCR was run by TCRdb on the RT-PCR reads, yielding one entry per CDR3 protein. The sample gives 500,000 to 550,000 distinct CDR3 sequences, around 7.7% of which show up once; around 13% is in the top ten. General observations from the study: Every seasonal influenza vaccination brings in few new T cells, the authors suggested.

The receptor was isolated from a man aged 45 to 75 who received an inactivated influenza vaccine. The specimen was PBMCs from blood, collected around 25 months after vaccination. The chain recombines TRBV29-1 with TRBJ1-5; the D is unclear. The CDR3 reads CSARVGKDQPQHF. The CDR3 bases are TGCAGCGCGAGGGTAGGGAAGGATCAGCCCCAGCATTTT.